The 14 T cell receptor beta chains below come from one sample, sequenced in a study of cytomegalovirus exposure and HLA in healthy donors. It was with 60 Vbeta and 13 Jbeta primers that the PCR ran. Method: immunoSEQ multiplex PCR; TCRdb's copy keeps in-frame clones and lacks some. In the table there are fewer than 200,000 clones, 80% to 90% of which are singletons. The sequencing sample was made of PBMCs. The receptors were gathered from a woman in her late teens or twenties in good health and CMV-seronegative.

The CDR3 reads CASSLGTSNTDTQYF. Written as DNA, the CDR3 is TGTGCCAGCAGCTTGGGGACATCCAACACAGATACGCAGTATTTT. The rearrangement links TRBV5-4 to TRBJ2-3; a possible D gene is TRBD1 (5 bases). CDR3 length: 15 residues. V was pared by 0 bases and J by 2 bases, with 10 bases between. Germline V gene data show CDR1 as SGHNT and CDR2 as YYREEE (reference sequence). The full variable domain, rest sourced from reference TRBV5-4 and TRBJ2-3, is ETGVTQSPTHLIKTRGQQVTLRCSSQSGHNTVSWYQQALGQGPQFIFQYYREEENGRGNFPPRFSGLQFPNYSSELNVNALELDDSALYLCASSLGTSNTDTQYFGPGTRLTVL.

The V and J genes are TRBV19 and TRBJ1-5; the D gene is possibly TRBD1 (5 bases). Germline V lookup: CDR1 LNHDA, CDR2 SQIVND (reference sequence). This CDR3 comprises 16 residues. V was cut by 3 bases and J by 0 bases, with 12 bases left in between. The DNA of the CDR3 is TGTGCCAGTAGTATCCTTGGGGGGTATAGCAATCAGCCCCAGCATTTT. Protein sequence: CASSILGGYSNQPQHF.

This clone showed up just a few times. V gene TRBV27 combines with J gene TRBJ1-5; weak D call: TRBD1 (5 bases). The V gene's germline CDR1 is MNHEY and CDR2 SMNVEV (reference sequence). With 6 bases removed from V and 5 bases from J, the gap between germline ends came to 14 bases. The CDR3 length is 14 residues. The CDR3 sequence: CASRVKGRDQPQHF. CDR3 sequence (DNA): TGTGCCAGCAGAGTAAAGGGGAGGGATCAGCCCCAGCATTTT.

The chain carries TRBV19 and TRBJ1-3; a weak D match, TRBD1 (5 bases). Trimming removed 2 bases at V and 2 bases at J, with 13 bases between. This CDR3 contains 16 residues. Germline V gene data show CDR1 as LNHDA and CDR2 as SQIVND (reference sequence). CDR3 sequence reads: CASSIQGALAGNTIYF. For the CDR3, the DNA is TGTGCCAGTAGTATACAAGGGGCCCTCGCTGGAAACACCATATATTTT.

V usage is TRBV11-1 and J usage is TRBJ2-5, with D tentatively TRBD2 (6 bases). Germline loops: CDR1 SGHAT, CDR2 FQDESV (reference sequence). CDR3 length: 13 residues. V was clipped by 4 bases and J by 6 bases, with 12 bases between them. CDR3 amino acids: CASSSTGEKTQYF. Here the CDR3 DNA reads TGTGCCAGCAGCTCCACGGGAGAAAAGACCCAGTACTTC.

The V and J genes are TRBV15 and TRBJ2-5; 8 nucleotides match TRBD2. Germline V gene sequence: CDR1 LNHNV, CDR2 YYDKDF (reference sequence). The length of the CDR3 is 15 residues. V lost 2 bases and J lost 7; bases outside the gene matches: 9. CDR3 bases: TGTGCCACCAGCAGATTTAGCGGGATCTCCGGGACCCAGTACTTC. Translating it yields CATSRFSGISGTQYF.

This clone was detected only a few times. The chain employs TRBV4-2 and TRBJ1-4, with 7 bases matching TRBD1. Germline-derived CDR1 and CDR2 are LGHNA and YNFKEQ. With 5 bases clipped from V and 8 bases from J, the junction kept 8 bases outside the gene matches. The CDR3 is 14 residues long. The DNA of the CDR3 is TGTGCCAGCAGCGTACGCCTCAGGGGGGAAAAACTGTTTTTT. Protein sequence: CASSVRLRGEKLFF.

This clone appeared once. The chain joins TRBV28 to TRBJ1-1; a weak D match, TRBD1 (6 bases). The CDR3 runs to 16 residues. V dropped 6 bases and J dropped 3 bases, with 20 bases sitting between them. CDR1 MDHEN and CDR2 SYDVKM come from the germline V gene. The CDR3 loop is CASSSTGWGLDTEAFF. DNA for the CDR3: TGTGCCAGCAGCTCAACTGGCTGGGGGCTGGACACTGAAGCTTTCTTT.

This clone was counted a few times. The V call is TRBV5-4, the J call TRBJ2-3; TRBD2 matches 8 bases. The V gene end was trimmed by 9 bases and the J gene end by 3 bases; junction bases not matched to a gene: 9. CDR3 length equals 14 residues. Per germline, CDR1 SGHNT and CDR2 YYREEE (reference sequence). Here the CDR3 DNA reads TGTGCCATCCAAGAGCGGGAGAGGACAGATACGCAGTATTTT. Protein: CAIQERERTDTQYF.

This clone was observed a few times. The V and J genes are TRBV28 and TRBJ2-7; D is unresolved. From germline, CDR1 is MDHEN and CDR2 SYDVKM. Between the trimmed V and J ends, which lost 5 bases and 0 bases, there was a span of 14 bases. The CDR3 sequence is 15 residues long. In DNA, the CDR3 is TGTGCCAGCAGTGAATACAAATTCAGCTCCTACGAGCAGTACTTC. Residues: CASSEYKFSSYEQYF.

The chain employs TRBV4-3 and TRBJ1-4, with D possibly TRBD1 on 6 matching bases. This CDR3 has 14 residues. The germline V gene has CDR1 LGHNA and CDR2 YSLEER. Trimming shortened V by 5 bases and J by 5 bases, and 12 bases separated the two germline ends. For the CDR3, the DNA is TGCGCCAGCAGCTCCCACAGGGCCAATGAAAAACTGTTTTTT. Residues: CASSSHRANEKLFF.

J is TRBJ2-3 and V is TRBV7-9, with D unclear. Trimming took off 5 bases at V and 0 bases at J, with 12 bases between the two ends. Germline V gene data show CDR1 as SEHNR and CDR2 as FQNEAQ (reference sequence). The CDR3 length is 15 residues. The CDR3 protein is CASSRDIPSTDTQYF. For the CDR3, the DNA is TGTGCCAGCAGCCGTGACATTCCTAGCACAGATACGCAGTATTTT.

The chain is built from TRBV19 and TRBJ1-2, with 8 bases fitting TRBD1. The CDR3 is made up of 16 amino acids. Germline V gene data show CDR1 as LNHDA and CDR2 as SQIVND (reference sequence). With 2 bases clipped from V and 1 base from J, the junction kept 6 bases outside the gene matches. DNA for the CDR3: TGTGCCAGTAGTATATTACAGGGGGGCCTTAACTATGGCTACACCTTC. Translated, it gives CASSILQGGLNYGYTF.

A single count supports this clone. The chain carries TRBV4-1 and TRBJ2-1; 8 bases align to TRBD2. The CDR3 spans 17 residues. Germline CDR1 and CDR2: MGHRA and YSYEKL. J was trimmed by 2 bases and V by 4 bases; bases with no gene match: 10. The CDR3 coding sequence is TGCGCCAGCAGCCGCATACATAGCGGGACCCCCTACAATGAGCAGTTCTTC. Encoded protein: CASSRIHSGTPYNEQFF.